Detailed here is one T cell receptor (beta chain). The sample comes from a study of radiation and T cells in renal cell carcinoma. Libraries were prepared by immunoSEQ multiplex PCR; TCRdb keeps only in-frame clonotypes and omits some of them. The sample comprises some 150,000 clones, roughly 80% of which are singletons, and approximately 20% rests with the top ten. The V gene lost 0 bases and the J gene lost 5 bases, with 10 bases spanning the gap. CDR3 length: 14 amino acids. In germline, CDR1 is KGHSH, CDR2 LQKENI. Indicated time point: baseline pretreatment blood. This sample's treatment: 15 Gy SBRT to primary tumor, nephrectomy 4 weeks later.

The clonotype comes from a woman in her forties or fifties with renal cell carcinoma. The J gene is TRBJ2-5, the V gene TRBV18; D might be TRBD2 (6 bases). The source was blood, collected from a patient whose treatment included radiotherapy and nephrectomy. CDR3 coding DNA: TGTGCCAGCTCACCACCGGGACTCTGGGAGACCCAGTACTTC. Its protein product is CASSPPGLWETQYF. Using reference TRBV18 and TRBJ2-5 for the parts outside the CDR3, the full variable domain is NAGVMQNPRHLVRRRGQEARLRCSPMKGHSHVYWYRQLPEEGLKFMVYLQKENIIDESGMPKERFSAEFPKEGPSILRIQQVVRGDSAAYFCASSPPGLWETQYFGPGTRLLVL.